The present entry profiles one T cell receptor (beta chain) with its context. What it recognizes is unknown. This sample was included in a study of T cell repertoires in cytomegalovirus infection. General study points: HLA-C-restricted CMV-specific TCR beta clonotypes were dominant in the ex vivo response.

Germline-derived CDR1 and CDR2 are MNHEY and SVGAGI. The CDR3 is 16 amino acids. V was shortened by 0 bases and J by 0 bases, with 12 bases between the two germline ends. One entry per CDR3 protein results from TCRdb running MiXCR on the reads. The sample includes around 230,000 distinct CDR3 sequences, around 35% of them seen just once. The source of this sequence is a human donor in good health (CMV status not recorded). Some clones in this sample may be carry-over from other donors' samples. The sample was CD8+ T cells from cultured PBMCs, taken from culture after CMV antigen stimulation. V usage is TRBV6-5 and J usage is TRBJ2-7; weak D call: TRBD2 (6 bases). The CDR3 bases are TGTGCCAGCAGTTACTCGAAGGGACTCGTCTCCTACGAGCAGTACTTC. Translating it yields CASSYSKGLVSYEQYF.